The 8 T cell receptor beta chains presented below share a single source sample, sequenced in a study of control samples from healthy donors and cancer patients. The protocol was immunoSEQ multiplex PCR, while the TCRdb copy is restricted to in-frame clones and leaves out a portion. The sample carries roughly 88,000 clones, around 85% recorded once. The sequenced sample was blood. The receptors were sampled from a young man in good health.

This clone has only a few counts. This chain joins TRBV19 and TRBJ1-5; the match to TRBD1 covers 10 bases. CDR3 length: 15 residues. Germline trimming cut 5 bases from V and 5 bases from J; bases unmatched to any gene: 6. Germline V gives CDR1 LNHDA, CDR2 SQIVND (reference sequence). The CDR3 region is CASSPGTGVDQPQHF. CDR3 sequence (DNA): TGTGCCAGTAGTCCCGGGACAGGGGTGGATCAGCCCCAGCATTTT.

The J gene is TRBJ1-1, the V gene TRBV21-1; the table's TRBD1 call for D was not verified on the DNA. TRBV21-1 is labeled a pseudogene. The CDR3 totals 14 residues. DNA of the CDR3: TGTGCCAGCAGCCCTAGGGGGATGAACACTGAAGCTTTCTTT. It yields the protein CASSPRGMNTEAFF.

This rearrangement joins TRBV7-3 to TRBJ2-2; possibly TRBD1 for D (6 bases). Trimming removed 6 bases at V and 5 bases at J, with 13 bases between. This CDR3 spans 14 amino acids. Germline V gene data show CDR1 as SGHTA and CDR2 as FQGTGA. The DNA for the CDR3 is TGTGCCAGCAGATCCCACGGACAGACCGGGGAGCTGTTTTTT. This sequence encodes CASRSHGQTGELFF.

The V and J genes are TRBV12-3 or TRBV12-4 and TRBJ2-5; the D is unclear. The CDR3 loop spans 13 amino acids. The V end lost 2 bases, the J end lost 1 base, and 5 bases lay between the germline ends. CDR3: CASSLHGQETQYF. The CDR3 DNA sequence: TGTGCCAGCAGTTTACACGGCCAAGAGACCCAGTACTTC.

The table lists this clone with a few counts. In DNA form, the CDR3 reads TGTGCCAGTAGTATTCGACAGGGGAATGAAGCTTTCTTT. It yields the protein CASSIRQGNEAFF. This rearrangement joins TRBV19 to TRBJ1-1; 8 bases map to TRBD1. After removal of 3 bases from V and 7 bases from J, the junction contained 4 bases not matched to a gene. The CDR3 has 13 residues. From germline, CDR1 is LNHDA and CDR2 SQIVND (reference sequence). Looking up the rest from reference TRBV19 and TRBJ1-1 gives the full variable domain: DGGITQSPKYLFRKEGQNVTLSCEQNLNHDAMYWYRQDPGQGLRLIYYSQIVNDFQKGDIAEGYSVSREKKESFPLTVTSAQKNPTAFYLCASSIRQGNEAFFGQGTRLTVV.

This chain links TRBV9 with TRBJ2-3, with 8 positions matching TRBD2. In germline, CDR1 is SGDLS, CDR2 YYNGEE. The CDR3 consists of 17 residues. V shed 0 bases and J 6 bases; nucleotides not matched to a gene: 12. The CDR3 region is CASSVEAAGGFTDTQYF. The CDR3 DNA reads TGTGCCAGCAGCGTAGAGGCTGCGGGAGGTTTTACGGATACGCAGTATTTT. The variable domain in full, completed from reference TRBV9 and TRBJ2-3, reads DSGVTQTPKHLITATGQRVTLRCSPRSGDLSVYWYQQSLDQGLQFLIQYYNGEERAKGNILERFSAQQFPDLHSELNLSSLELGDSALYFCASSVEAAGGFTDTQYFGPGTRLTVL.

This rearrangement joins TRBV18 to TRBJ2-3; 9 bases fit TRBD1. Germline lookup yields CDR1 KGHSH and CDR2 LQKENI. The CDR3 has 15 amino acids. V dropped 6 bases and J dropped 5; count of bases not matched to a gene: 9. This CDR3 reads CASSPDRGYGDTQYF. CDR3 nucleotides: TGTGCCAGCTCTCCGGACAGGGGATATGGAGATACGCAGTATTTT.

This chain's CDR3 is CASIDNGGFRPQHF. The CDR3 region has the DNA TGTGCCAGTATCGACAACGGGGGTTTTCGTCCCCAGCATTTT. The chain combines TRBV19 with TRBJ1-5, with D perhaps matching TRBD1 (5 bases). The CDR3 is 14 residues long. The V and J ends lost 7 bases and 10 bases respectively, with 20 bases between them. From germline, CDR1 is LNHDA and CDR2 SQIVND (reference sequence).